This TCR beta chain was captured in a study of cytotoxic CD8 clonotypes in ibrutinib-treated CLL. Study-level information: Partial responses totalled approximately 24 and complete responses 2; after median 68 months, about 14 remained remitted and around twelve progressed. The study's findings and limits: Clonality was higher at baseline than in age-matched healthy donors and tracked circulating CD8+ T-cell counts.

V shed 4 bases, J shed 7 bases, and the junction held 4 bases outside the gene matches. The CDR3 consists of 14 residues. In germline, CDR1 is SGHRS, CDR2 YFSETQ. Sequencing was performed with immunoSEQ multiplex PCR; in TCRdb, only in-frame clones are kept and a portion is missing. The table lists just over 200,000 clones, about three quarters of them singletons. Worth noting for this clone: Its target is not known.

The receptor comes from a human donor with chronic lymphocytic leukemia. The material was PBMCs, obtained after 12 months of ibrutinib treatment. J is TRBJ1-6 and V is TRBV5-1; TRBD1 matches 8 bases. The CDR3 region has the DNA TGCGCCAGCAGCCCCGACAGGGGAAATTCACCCCTCCACTTT. Translated: CASSPDRGNSPLHF.